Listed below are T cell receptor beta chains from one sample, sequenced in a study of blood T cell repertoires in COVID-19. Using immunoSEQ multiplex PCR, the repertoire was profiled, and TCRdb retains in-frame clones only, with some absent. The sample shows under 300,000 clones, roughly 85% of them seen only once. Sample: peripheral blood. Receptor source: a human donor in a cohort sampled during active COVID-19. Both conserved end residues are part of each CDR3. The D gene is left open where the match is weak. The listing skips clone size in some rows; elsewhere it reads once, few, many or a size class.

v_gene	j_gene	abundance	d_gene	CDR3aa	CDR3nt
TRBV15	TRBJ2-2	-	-	CATSTANTGELFF	TGTGCCACCAGCACAGCGAACACCGGGGAGCTGTTTTTT
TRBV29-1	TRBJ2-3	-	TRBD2	CSVDTTSGRADTQYF	TGCAGCGTTGACACCACTAGCGGGAGGGCAGATACGCAGTATTTT
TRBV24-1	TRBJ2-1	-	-	CATSDRQVGYNEQFF	TGTGCCACCAGTGACCGCCAGGTGGGCTACAATGAGCAGTTCTTC
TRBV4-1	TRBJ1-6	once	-	CASRPTGNSPLHF	TGCGCCAGCAGACCTACAGGCAATTCACCCCTCCACTTT
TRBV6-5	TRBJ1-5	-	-	CASSRLSNQPQHF	TGTGCCAGCAGTCGACTGAGCAATCAGCCCCAGCATTTT
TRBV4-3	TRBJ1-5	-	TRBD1	CASSQSDTTGNQPQHF	TGCGCCAGCAGCCAAAGTGATACGACAGGGAATCAGCCCCAGCATTTT
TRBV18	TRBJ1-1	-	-	CASSQNLPAGNTEAFF	TGTGCCAGCTCGCAAAACCTCCCCGCGGGGAACACTGAAGCTTTCTTT
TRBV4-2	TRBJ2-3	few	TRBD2	CASSQGAGVGVGGTQYF	TGTGCCAGCAGCCAAGGGGCGGGAGTGGGGGTAGGTGGTACGCAGTATTTT
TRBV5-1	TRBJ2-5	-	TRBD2	CASSLDNGLAGDNIETQYF	TGCGCCAGCAGCTTGGATAACGGACTAGCGGGAGATAACATAGAGACCCAGTACTTC
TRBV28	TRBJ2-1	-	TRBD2	CASSGLAVSYNEQFF	TGTGCCAGCAGTGGACTAGCGGTCTCCTACAATGAGCAGTTCTTC